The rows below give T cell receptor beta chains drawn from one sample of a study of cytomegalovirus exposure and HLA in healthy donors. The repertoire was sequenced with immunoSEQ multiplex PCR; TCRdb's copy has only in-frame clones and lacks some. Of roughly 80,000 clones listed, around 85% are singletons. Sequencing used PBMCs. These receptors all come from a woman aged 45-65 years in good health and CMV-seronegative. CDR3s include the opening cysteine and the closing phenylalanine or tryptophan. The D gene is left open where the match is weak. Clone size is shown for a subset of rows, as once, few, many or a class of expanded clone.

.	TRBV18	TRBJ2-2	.	TGTGCCAGCTCACCTCCGGGCACCGGGGAGCTGTTTTTT	CASSPPGTGELFF
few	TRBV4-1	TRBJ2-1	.	TGCGCCAGCAGCCAAGATTTGGGGCGGGGCTGGCAGAACCCTCAGTACAATGAGCAGTTCTTC	CASSQDLGRGWQNPQYNEQFF
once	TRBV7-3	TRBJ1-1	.	TGTGCCAGCAGCTTGGACAGCAACACTGAAGCTTTCTTT	CASSLDSNTEAFF
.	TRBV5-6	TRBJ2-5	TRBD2	TGTGCCAGCAGCTGGACTAGCGGGGTTTCACAAGAGACCCAGTACTTC	CASSWTSGVSQETQYF
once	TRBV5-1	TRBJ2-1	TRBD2	TGCGCCAGCAGCTTGTCAAATAGCGGGGGTTACAATGAGCAGTTCTTC	CASSLSNSGGYNEQFF
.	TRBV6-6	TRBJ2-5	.	TGTGCCAGCAGTCCACTTGAGACCCAGTACTTC	CASSPLETQYF
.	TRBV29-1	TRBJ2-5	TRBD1	TGCAGCGTTGAAAGGACAGGGGGCGCGGAGACCCAGTACTTC	CSVERTGGAETQYF
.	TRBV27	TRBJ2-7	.	TGTGCCAGCAGTTTAGGTTCGCAGGGCTACGAGCAGTACTTC	CASSLGSQGYEQYF
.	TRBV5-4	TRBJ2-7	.	TGTGCCAGCAGCCCGTGGGGGCCCTACGAGCAGTACTTC	CASSPWGPYEQYF
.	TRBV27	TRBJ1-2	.	TGTGCCAGCAGTCCCCCGGGTCTAGGGGGTGGTAGCTACACCTTC	CASSPPGLGGGSYTF
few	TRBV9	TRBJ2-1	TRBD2	TGTGCCAGCAGCCCGGGACTAGCGGGGGGGGTGCAGTTCTTC	CASSPGLAGGVQFF
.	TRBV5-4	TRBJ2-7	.	TGTGCCAGCAGCGGCAGGGTTTCGGATGACGAGCAGTACTTC	CASSGRVSDDEQYF